Listed below are T cell receptor beta chains from one sample, sequenced in a study of blood T cells in healthy people across ages. Each CDR3 protein gets one entry after TCRdb re-called the 5' RACE reads with MiXCR. The sample contains about 560,000 distinct CDR3 sequences, roughly a quarter of which appear only once. These data were also filed under a second study, of T cells of mothers and their children.

Sequencing was done on a sample of blood. The receptors here all came from a boy between 2 and 10 years old in good health. Each CDR3 is given with its conserved first and last residue. Fields, in order: J gene, clone size, V gene, CDR3 protein. The size field is filled for only some rows; it gives once, few, many or a size class.

TRBJ1-2	once	TRBV6-6	CASSWGPLYGYTF
TRBJ2-6	NA	TRBV4-3	CASSQDRWGANVLTF
TRBJ1-4	NA	TRBV2	CASSEGRGPGEKLFF
TRBJ1-4	NA	TRBV6-6	CASSLPAPGANEKLFF
TRBJ2-1	few	TRBV27	CASSLWARNEQFF
TRBJ2-3	NA	TRBV4-3	CASSQAGGSTDTQYF
TRBJ2-1	NA	TRBV12-3/TRBV12-4	CASSLGPTGPYNEQFF
TRBJ2-2	few	TRBV24-1	CATQGSSNTGELFF
TRBJ2-7	NA	TRBV5-1	CASSFGGTVSYEQYF
TRBJ2-5	few	TRBV20-1	CSANRGTSGPMGTRYF
TRBJ2-5	few	TRBV6-6	CASSGSGNTETQYF
TRBJ2-3	NA	TRBV29-1	CSVLTSGGGTDTQYF
TRBJ2-4	NA	TRBV4-1	CASSQDGGRASRAKNIQYF
TRBJ1-1	many	TRBV12-3/TRBV12-4	CASSSTGMNTEAFF
TRBJ1-1	few	TRBV10-3	CAISWERANTEAFF
TRBJ2-1	NA	TRBV30	CAWSTGSSSYNEQFF
TRBJ1-1	NA	TRBV6-5	CASSYRGTVNTEAFF
TRBJ1-2	few	TRBV6-6	CASSYGGVNYGYTF
TRBJ2-7	NA	TRBV5-1	CASSSKQGTYEQYF
NA	few	TRBV28	CASKTGGDEQYF